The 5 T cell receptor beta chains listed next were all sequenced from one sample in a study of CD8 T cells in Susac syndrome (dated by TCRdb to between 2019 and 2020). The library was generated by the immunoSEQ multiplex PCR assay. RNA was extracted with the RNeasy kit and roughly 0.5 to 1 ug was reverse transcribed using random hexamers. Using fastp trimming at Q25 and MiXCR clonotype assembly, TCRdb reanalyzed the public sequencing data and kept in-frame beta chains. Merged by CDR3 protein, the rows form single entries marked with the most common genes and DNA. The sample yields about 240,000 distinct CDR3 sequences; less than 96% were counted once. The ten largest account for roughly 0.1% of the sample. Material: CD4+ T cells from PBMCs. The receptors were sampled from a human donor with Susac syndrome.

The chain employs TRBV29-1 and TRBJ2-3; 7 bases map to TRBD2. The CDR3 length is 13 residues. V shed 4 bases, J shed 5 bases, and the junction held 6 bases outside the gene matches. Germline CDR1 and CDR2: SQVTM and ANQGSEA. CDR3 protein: CSVGAGAEDTQYF. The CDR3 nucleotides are TGCAGCGTTGGGGCGGGAGCAGAAGATACGCAGTATTTT.

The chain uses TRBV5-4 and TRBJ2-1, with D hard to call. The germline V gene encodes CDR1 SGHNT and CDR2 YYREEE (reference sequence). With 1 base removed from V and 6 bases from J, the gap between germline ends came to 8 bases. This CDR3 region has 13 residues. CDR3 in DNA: TGTGCCAGCAGCTTGTCGGCTATCAATGAGCAGTTCTTC. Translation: CASSLSAINEQFF.

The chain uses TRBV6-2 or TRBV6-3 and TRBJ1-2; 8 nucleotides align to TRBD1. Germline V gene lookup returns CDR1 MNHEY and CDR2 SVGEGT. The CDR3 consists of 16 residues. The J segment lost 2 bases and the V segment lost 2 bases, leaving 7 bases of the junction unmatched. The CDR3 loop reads CASSYPRWDRNYGYTF. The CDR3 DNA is TGTGCCAGCAGTTACCCAAGATGGGACAGGAACTATGGCTACACCTTC.

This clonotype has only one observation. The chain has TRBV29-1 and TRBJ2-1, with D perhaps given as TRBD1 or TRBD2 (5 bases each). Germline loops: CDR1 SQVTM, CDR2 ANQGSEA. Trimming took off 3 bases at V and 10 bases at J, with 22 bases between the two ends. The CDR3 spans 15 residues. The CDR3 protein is CSVDFGWGLMTEQFF. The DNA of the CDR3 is TGCAGCGTTGATTTTGGGTGGGGGTTGATGACGGAGCAGTTCTTC.

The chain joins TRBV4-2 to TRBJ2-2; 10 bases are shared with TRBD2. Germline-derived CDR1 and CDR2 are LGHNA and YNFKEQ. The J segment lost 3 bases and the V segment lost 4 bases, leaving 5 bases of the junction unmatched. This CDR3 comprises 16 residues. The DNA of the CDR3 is TGTGCCAGCAGCCGAGCGGGAGGGCCCGACACCGGGGAGCTGTTTTTT. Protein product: CASSRAGGPDTGELFF.